These 26 T cell receptor beta chains share one sample of origin, sequenced in a study of blood T cell repertoires in COVID-19. Clones were sequenced by immunoSEQ multiplex PCR, and TCRdb holds only the in-frame ones, with some missing. The sample lists roughly 270,000 clones; roughly 85% were seen once. Sequencing input: PBMCs or T cells enriched from blood (not recorded which). These receptors all stem from a middle-aged man who had been exposed to COVID-19.

This clone was observed once. CDR3 residues: CASSRQETQYF. The CDR3 DNA reads as TGTGCCAGCAGCCGCCAAGAGACCCAGTACTTC. The chain employs TRBV28 and TRBJ2-5; D remains ambiguous. Germline CDR1 MDHEN, CDR2 SYDVKM. The V end lost 6 bases, the J end lost 1 base, and 3 bases lay between the germline ends. The CDR3 length is 11 residues.

The chain is built from TRBV3-1 (or the pseudogene TRBV3-2) and TRBJ1-1; perhaps TRBD1 as D (6 bases). V was clipped by 1 base and J by 5 bases, with 17 bases between them. The CDR3 covers 16 residues. CDR1 is LGHDT, CDR2 YNNKEL, per germline (reference sequence). CDR3 coding DNA: TGTGCCAGCAGCCAAGTTCGGGGGGGCGCGGTAACTGAAGCTTTCTTT. Translating it yields CASSQVRGGAVTEAFF.

This rearrangement joins TRBV5-1 to TRBJ1-5; possibly TRBD1 for D (6 bases). V lost 8 bases and J lost 6, with 21 bases in between. The CDR3 sequence is 15 residues long. Germline assignment: CDR1 SGHRS and CDR2 YFSETQ. The CDR3 DNA reads as TGCGCCAGTCCGACAGGCGAAGGGAGAGGTCAGCCCCAGCATTTT. Encoded protein: CASPTGEGRGQPQHF.

The chain couples TRBV4-1 to TRBJ2-7; 7 nucleotides agree with TRBD2. Germline CDR1 MGHRA, CDR2 YSYEKL. V lost 0 bases, J lost 2 bases, and 4 bases stayed unmatched. The CDR3 runs 15 residues. The CDR3 sequence is CASSQDPGLAYEQYF. CDR3 DNA sequence: TGCGCCAGCAGCCAAGATCCCGGACTAGCCTACGAGCAGTACTTC.

This clone has only one observation. The V gene is TRBV6-5, the J gene TRBJ1-2; 7 nucleotides align to TRBD1. Trimming at V came to 4 bases and at J to 2 bases, leaving 7 bases not matched to a gene. Germline V gene data show CDR1 as MNHEY and CDR2 as SVGAGI. The CDR3 extends over 15 amino acids. The CDR3 region is CASSLRLTGNYGYTF. The CDR3 bases are TGTGCCAGCAGTTTAAGACTGACAGGGAACTATGGCTACACCTTC.

CDR3 residues: CASILDRGDMMDGYTF. The CDR3 DNA sequence: TGTGCCAGCATCCTGGACAGGGGCGATATGATGGATGGCTACACCTTC. The genes are TRBV2 and TRBJ1-2; 9 nucleotides agree with TRBD1. CDR1 is SNHLY, CDR2 FYNNEI, per germline. V was clipped by 7 bases and J by 6 bases; unmatched bases: 15. The length of the CDR3 is 16 residues. Full variable domain (rest looked up from reference TRBV2 and TRBJ1-2): EPEVTQTPSHQVTQMGQEVILRCVPISNHLYFYWYRQILGQKVEFLVSFYNNEISEKSEIFDDQFSVERPDGSNFTLKIRSTKLEDSAMYFCASILDRGDMMDGYTFGSGTRLTVV.

The gene calls are TRBV5-1 and TRBJ2-5, with D perhaps matching TRBD2 (5 bases). Trimming took 5 bases from V and 3 from J, leaving 14 bases between them. The CDR3 spans 14 residues. Germline V gives CDR1 SGHRS, CDR2 YFSETQ. As DNA, the CDR3 is TGCGCCAGCAGAGTAGGAGGTTTCGAAGAGACCCAGTACTTC. It encodes CASRVGGFEETQYF.

This sequence joins TRBV20-1 and TRBJ1-4; 9 nucleotides match TRBD1. With V trimmed by 3 bases and J by 10 bases, 12 bases remained unmatched. Per the germline V gene, CDR1 is DFQATT and CDR2 is SNEGSKA (reference sequence). This CDR3 has 15 residues. The CDR3 here is CSASRTGTGIIKLFF. The CDR3 nucleotides read TGCAGTGCTAGTCGGACCGGGACAGGGATTATAAAACTGTTTTTT.

The rearrangement joins TRBV24-1 to TRBJ2-2; the D gene is possibly TRBD1 (6 bases). V lost 8 bases to trimming and J lost 4 bases, with 10 bases between them. CDR1 is KGHDR, CDR2 SFDVKD, per germline. The CDR3 length is 13 residues. This CDR3 reads CATNDRSTGELFF. The DNA for the CDR3 is TGTGCCACCAACGACAGGTCCACCGGGGAGCTGTTTTTT.

The chain recombines TRBV2 with TRBJ1-1; D is unclear. The CDR3 is made up of 13 amino acids. Germline CDR1 and CDR2: SNHLY and FYNNEI. Trimming stripped 3 bases from V and 7 bases from J, with 12 bases between. The CDR3, as DNA: TGTGCCAGCAGTGACTCGGGGAAGATTGAAGCTTTCTTT. Protein: CASSDSGKIEAFF.

The rearrangement links TRBV10-1 to TRBJ2-5, with D possibly matching TRBD1 (5 bases). Trimming pared 2 bases from V and 5 bases from J, leaving 12 bases between. This CDR3 is built from 14 residues. The V gene's germline CDR1 is WNHNN and CDR2 SYGVQD (reference sequence). The CDR3 loop reads CASSEPGRIETQYF. Here the CDR3 DNA reads TGCGCCAGCAGTGAGCCAGGGCGCATCGAGACCCAGTACTTC.

Here the CDR3 DNA reads TGTGCCAGGGAGGGACAGGAGGCGCTCGGCAGCACTGAAGCTTTCTTT. Translating gives CAREGQEALGSTEAFF. This chain joins TRBV2 and TRBJ1-1, with TRBD1 identical over 8 bases. Germline V gives CDR1 SNHLY, CDR2 FYNNEI. V gave up 9 bases and J gave up 4 bases; unmatched junction bases: 16. The CDR3 consists of 16 residues.

V and J are TRBV12-3 or TRBV12-4 and TRBJ1-2; D gene ambiguous. The V and J ends lost 3 bases and 6 bases respectively, with 11 bases between them. The CDR3 length is 13 residues. The CDR3 loop reads CASSLVVLNGYTF. In DNA, the CDR3 is TGTGCCAGCAGTTTGGTAGTCCTAAATGGCTACACCTTC.

The chain couples TRBV7-6 to TRBJ2-7; a weak D match, TRBD2 (6 bases). Germline V gene lookup returns CDR1 SGHVS and CDR2 FNYEAQ. Trimming took 1 base from V and 3 from J, leaving 16 bases between them. The CDR3 contains 16 residues. CDR3 nucleotides: TGTGCCAGCAGCTTAGGATTTTCGGGGGATCGCTACGAGCAGTACTTC. Its translation: CASSLGFSGDRYEQYF. Full variable domain (rest looked up from reference TRBV7-6 and TRBJ2-7): GAGVSQSPRYKVTKRGQDVALRCDPISGHVSLYWYRQALGQGPEFLTYFNYEAQQDKSGLPNDRFSAERPEGSISTLTIQRTEQRDSAMYRCASSLGFSGDRYEQYFGPGTRLTVT.

This clone appeared many times. The chain is built from TRBV19 and TRBJ2-1; D possibly corresponds to TRBD2 (6 bases). The CDR3 extends over 12 amino acids. V was cut by 6 bases and J by 8 bases, with 11 bases left in between. CDR1 and CDR2 from the germline V gene are LNHDA and SQIVND (reference sequence). The CDR3 region is CASSGRADEQFF. CDR3 DNA sequence: TGTGCCAGTAGCGGGAGAGCCGATGAGCAGTTCTTC.

The rearrangement joins TRBV11-2 to TRBJ1-1, with TRBD1 as a possible D gene (6 bases). The CDR3 has 14 amino acids. Per the germline V gene, CDR1 is SGHAT and CDR2 is FQNNGV. V was pared by 2 bases and J by 0 bases, with 7 bases between. CDR3 amino acids: CASSLNRVNTEAFF. The CDR3 coding sequence is TGTGCCAGCAGCTTAAACAGGGTGAACACTGAAGCTTTCTTT.

The chain recombines TRBV11-2 with TRBJ2-7; D uncertain. This CDR3 has 14 residues. Germline-derived CDR1 and CDR2 are SGHAT and FQNNGV. The V end was cut by 0 bases, the J end by 2 bases, with 8 bases between. The DNA of the CDR3 is TGTGCCAGCAGCTTAGATCGAGTGGCCTACGAGCAGTACTTC. Translated: CASSLDRVAYEQYF.

This chain uses TRBV4-2 with TRBJ1-1; possibly TRBD1 for D (6 bases). Germline values: CDR1 LGHNA, CDR2 YNFKEQ. CDR3 length equals 15 residues. V was shortened by 0 bases and J by 3 bases, with 11 bases between the two germline ends. CDR3 sequence: CASSQDAYRDTEAFF. As DNA, the CDR3 is TGTGCCAGCAGCCAAGACGCCTACAGGGACACTGAAGCTTTCTTT.

The rearrangement links TRBV10-2 to TRBJ2-7, with a weak D call TRBD2 (5 bases). CDR3 size: 15 residues. Germline CDR1 and CDR2: WSHSY and SAAADI. Trimming pared 2 bases from V and 2 bases from J, leaving 13 bases between. CDR3 residues: CASSEEADHTYEQYF. In DNA, the CDR3 is TGCGCCAGCAGTGAGGAAGCGGATCATACCTACGAGCAGTACTTC.

The chain has TRBV7-8 and TRBJ2-3; TRBD2 might be the D (5 bases). This CDR3 region has 19 residues. The V gene's germline CDR1 is SGHVS and CDR2 FQNEAQ. Trimming removed 2 bases at V and 2 bases at J, with 23 bases between. CDR3 nucleotide sequence: TGTGCCAGCAGCTTAACTCGGAGGACTGCCAGACAATTCACAGATACGCAGTATTTT. Translated: CASSLTRRTARQFTDTQYF.

The rearrangement joins TRBV6-5 to TRBJ1-2; D call uncertain. The CDR3 contains 14 residues. Trimming shortened V by 0 bases and J by 8 bases, and 13 bases separated the two germline ends. Germline V gene lookup returns CDR1 MNHEY and CDR2 SVGAGI. The CDR3 DNA follows: TGTGCCAGCAGTTACTCGAACGCCGCGAGGGGCTACACCTTC. This gives the protein CASSYSNAARGYTF.

V is TRBV11-3 and J is TRBJ1-1; D remains ambiguous. Germline CDR1 reads SGHNT; CDR2 reads YENEEA. Trimming left V 3 bases short and J 10 bases short, with 9 bases between. This CDR3 is built from 11 residues. CDR3 sequence: CASSLARRAFF. CDR3 bases: TGTGCCAGCAGCTTGGCTCGGAGAGCTTTCTTT.

The rearrangement uses TRBV5-4 and TRBJ2-5, with 8 bases that match TRBD1. The V gene end was trimmed by 4 bases and the J gene end by 7 bases; junction bases not matched to a gene: 12. There are 15 residues in the CDR3. Germline values: CDR1 SGHNT, CDR2 YYREEE (reference sequence). Here the CDR3 reads CASSHRTGSMGTQYF. In DNA, the CDR3 is TGTGCCAGCAGCCACAGGACAGGGTCTATGGGGACCCAGTACTTC.

The CDR3 here is CASSLDRRTEAFF. CDR3 sequence (DNA): TGTGCCAGCTCCCTAGACAGAAGGACTGAAGCTTTCTTT. This rearrangement joins TRBV18 to TRBJ1-1; TRBD1 might be the D (5 bases). The CDR3 extends over 13 amino acids. V lost 6 bases to trimming and J lost 5 bases, with 13 bases between them. The germline CDR1 and CDR2 sequences are KGHSH and LQKENI.

V gene TRBV11-3 combines with J gene TRBJ2-2, with 14 bases lining up with TRBD2. The CDR3 spans 17 residues. V lost 3 bases, J lost 7 bases, and 7 bases stayed unmatched. Germline V lookup: CDR1 SGHNT, CDR2 YENEEA. CDR3 sequence (DNA): TGTGCCAGCAGCTTGGGGACTAGCGGGAGAGTTGGCGGGGAGCTGTTTTTT. Protein product: CASSLGTSGRVGGELFF.

J is TRBJ1-4 and V is TRBV7-2, with unresolved D. Per germline, CDR1 SGHTA and CDR2 FQGNSA. This CDR3 region has 13 residues. V shed 5 bases and J shed 5 bases, with 9 bases lying between them. CDR3 sequence (DNA): TGTGCCAGCAGCCTCTCGAGGAATGAAAAACTGTTTTTT. Amino acid sequence: CASSLSRNEKLFF.